Given below is one T cell receptor beta chain in context. CDR1 is ENHRY, CDR2 SYGVKD, per germline. J lost 10 bases, V lost 11 bases, and 10 bases had no gene match. The CDR3 totals 13 residues. This sample is part of a study of blood T cell repertoires in COVID-19. Overall study context: Sites in the United States, Italy and Spain provided acute and convalescent COVID-19 samples. Nucleic acid was either cDNA or gDNA, and it came from T cells, B-cell-depleted T cells, or PBMCs.

Methods used by the authors: Cell counts per sample came from amplifying reference gene primers. Clones were sequenced by immunoSEQ multiplex PCR, and TCRdb holds only the in-frame ones, with some missing. V, J and clone size reflect that table, while D and trimming were determined from the DNA. The repertoire consists of about 99,000 clones, with 80% to 90% occurring once and the leading ten covering 4.5% to 5.5%. Sequencing was done on a sample of peripheral blood. This TCR was sampled from a man in his sixties with acute or convalescent COVID-19. The V and J genes are TRBV10-3 and TRBJ1-6; 8 nucleotides line up with TRBD1. CDR3 nucleotides: TGTGCCGTCGGACAGGGACTGGACTCACCCCTCCACTTT. Protein sequence: CAVGQGLDSPLHF.